The entry below describes one T cell receptor beta chain. Its antigen is as yet unknown. These data come from a study of blood T cells in healthy people across ages. Study in general: The template switching approach captured approximately one barcoded beta molecule for every two T cells. Study conclusions and caveats: Comparison with aged donors showed that long-lived donors had more naive CD4+ cells and higher diversity.

Deletions cut 5 bases from V and 2 bases from J, with 20 bases between. The CDR3 is 17 residues long. Germline CDR1 SGHTA, CDR2 FQGTGA. With a J-beta primer mix and a sample-barcoded 5' primer, a second PCR ran about 7 to 11 cycles. A minimum of 3 million CDR3-containing paired-end reads was obtained for each sample. TCRdb independently ran MiXCR on the 5' RACE reads; one entry per CDR3 protein. The table shows approximately 800,000 distinct CDR3 sequences, with roughly 50% occurring only once. The chain carries TRBV7-3 and TRBJ2-3; D assignment may be TRBD1 or TRBD2 (5 bases each). The TCR comes from a man aged 35-49 years in good health. The sequenced sample was blood. The CDR3 protein is CASSGPGHALSTDTQYF. The CDR3 DNA is TGTGCCAGCAGCGGGCCGGGGCATGCCTTATCCACAGATACGCAGTATTTT.